Shown below are 27 T cell receptor beta chains from a single sample sequenced in a study of blood T cell repertoires in COVID-19. This table comes from immunoSEQ multiplex PCR, and its TCRdb copy is limited to in-frame clones, with some not included. The profile shows some 670,000 clones, around 89% of them singletons. Sequencing used peripheral blood. Receptors were obtained from a young woman with acute or convalescent COVID-19.

The rearrangement joins TRBV6-2 or TRBV6-3 to TRBJ2-7; the match to TRBD1 covers 8 bases. In germline, CDR1 is MNHEY, CDR2 SVGEGT. V lost 2 bases and J lost 4; bases outside the gene matches: 7. The CDR3 is made up of 15 amino acids. The CDR3 DNA is TGTGCCAGCAGTTACCGGACAGGGATAATGTACGAGCAGTACTTC. Translation gives CASSYRTGIMYEQYF.

This clone appeared a single time. This sequence joins TRBV27 and TRBJ2-1, with 7 bases fitting TRBD2. V lost 3 bases, J lost 9 bases, and 20 bases stayed unmatched. The CDR3 loop spans 18 amino acids. Germline assignment: CDR1 MNHEY and CDR2 SMNVEV (reference sequence). CDR3 sequence reads: CASSFRHSGLVETGEQFF. CDR3 nucleotide sequence: TGTGCCAGCAGTTTCCGCCACAGCGGACTAGTAGAAACGGGTGAGCAGTTCTTC.

Only one count was recorded for this clone. The V gene is TRBV5-1, the J gene TRBJ2-7; a weak D match, TRBD1 (6 bases). The V end lost 4 bases, the J end lost 0 bases, and 14 bases lay between the germline ends. Germline V CDR1 and CDR2: SGHRS, YFSETQ. This CDR3 is built from 15 residues. CDR3 in amino acids: CASSEGHQSSYEQYF. The CDR3 DNA reads TGCGCCAGCAGCGAGGGACATCAAAGCTCCTACGAGCAGTACTTC. The full variable domain, its missing parts supplied by reference TRBV5-1 and TRBJ2-7, is KAGVTQTPRYLIKTRGQQVTLSCSPISGHRSVSWYQQTPGQGLQFLFEYFSETQRNKGNFPGRFSGRQFSNSRSEMNVSTLELGDSALYLCASSEGHQSSYEQYFGPGTRLTVT.

The rearrangement links TRBV7-2 to TRBJ1-1; TRBD1 might be the D (6 bases). V was cut by 1 base and J by 3 bases, with 9 bases left in between. Germline-derived CDR1 and CDR2 are SGHTA and FQGNSA. The CDR3 loop spans 14 amino acids. CDR3 coding DNA: TGTGCCAGCAGCTTAGGGCAGGGGTACACTGAAGCTTTCTTT. The encoded protein is CASSLGQGYTEAFF.

The V gene is TRBV2, the J gene TRBJ2-5; 8 bases line up with TRBD2. The CDR3 length is 15 residues. The ends lost 6 bases at V and 0 bases at J; junction bases unmatched: 6. In germline, CDR1 is SNHLY, CDR2 FYNNEI. CDR3 region: CASRDPGLDQETQYF. The CDR3 bases are TGTGCCAGCAGGGATCCGGGACTAGACCAAGAGACCCAGTACTTC.

The chain combines TRBV20-1 with TRBJ2-7; 11 bases are shared with TRBD1. Germline V gene lookup returns CDR1 DFQATT and CDR2 SNEGSKA (reference sequence). Germline trimming cut 3 bases from V and 4 bases from J; bases unmatched to any gene: 11. The CDR3 has 16 amino acids. CDR3 coding DNA: TGCAGTGCTAGTAAGGGCCTAGGGACAGGGGGGTACGAGCAGTACTTC. Its translation is CSASKGLGTGGYEQYF.

The chain couples TRBV13 to TRBJ1-2; 10 nucleotides line up with TRBD1. The V segment lost 4 bases and the J segment 4 bases; nucleotides outside the gene matches: 3. The germline V gene has CDR1 PRHDT and CDR2 FYEKMQ (reference sequence). The CDR3 contains 14 residues. CDR3 nucleotide sequence: TGTGCCAGCAGCTACGGACAGGGGGGCTATGGCTACACCTTC. This codes for CASSYGQGGYGYTF. Variable domain in full (rest from reference TRBV13 and TRBJ1-2): AAGVIQSPRHLIKEKRETATLKCYPIPRHDTVYWYQQGPGQDPQFLISFYEKMQSDKGSIPDRFSAQQFSDYHSELNMSSLELGDSALYFCASSYGQGGYGYTFGSGTRLTVV.

The rearrangement joins TRBV6-5 to TRBJ2-7, with 7 positions matching TRBD2. The V gene end was trimmed by 7 bases and the J gene end by 3 bases; junction bases not matched to a gene: 9. The CDR3 has 14 amino acids. CDR1 is MNHEY, CDR2 SVGAGI, per germline. The DNA for the CDR3 is TGTGCCAGCACCAGCGGTGGGGGGGTCTACGAGCAGTACTTC. Protein sequence: CASTSGGGVYEQYF.

The rearrangement uses TRBV29-1 and TRBJ1-1; D unclear. CDR3 length: 12 amino acids. Germline assignment: CDR1 SQVTM and CDR2 ANQGSEA. Trimming removed 6 bases from V and 5 bases from J, with 13 bases in between. The CDR3 DNA is TGCAGCGTCAAGGGAGGGTGGACTGAAGCTTTCTTT. Its translation: CSVKGGWTEAFF.

V gene TRBV6-1 combines with J gene TRBJ1-2, with 9 bases aligning to TRBD1. The germline V gene encodes CDR1 MNHNS and CDR2 SASEGT. The CDR3 has 15 amino acids. V was clipped by 1 base and J by 4 bases; unmatched bases: 4. CDR3 loop: CASSEGWTGVYGYTF. CDR3 DNA: TGTGCCAGCAGTGAAGGATGGACAGGGGTCTATGGCTACACCTTC.

The chain employs TRBV4-1 and TRBJ1-2; maybe TRBD1 (5 bases). The CDR3 covers 15 residues. CDR1 and CDR2 from the germline V gene are MGHRA and YSYEKL. V lost 1 base and J lost 4, with 13 bases in between. The CDR3 is CASSQVDRGGYGYTF. CDR3 DNA sequence: TGCGCCAGCAGCCAAGTAGACCGGGGGGGCTATGGCTACACCTTC.

This clone appeared once. The chain carries TRBV19 and TRBJ1-6, with TRBD1 matching 7 bases. CDR1 is LNHDA, CDR2 SQIVND, per germline (reference sequence). Trimming cost V 6 bases and J 7 bases; bases outside gene matches: 9. The CDR3 loop spans 15 amino acids. In nucleotides, the CDR3 is TGTGCCAGTAGATTGACAGGGAAAGGGAATTCACCCCTCCACTTT. Its translation is CASRLTGKGNSPLHF.

The CDR3 DNA follows: TGTGCCAGCAGTTACGCCCGAGGAGCCCAGCATTTT. Its protein product is CASSYARGAQHF. The J gene is TRBJ1-5, the V gene TRBV6-5, with D unresolved. The V and J ends lost 2 bases and 11 bases respectively, with 10 bases between them. CDR1 and CDR2 from the germline V gene are MNHEY and SVGAGI. The CDR3 is 12 residues long.

The chain recombines TRBV4-3 with TRBJ1-2, with D maybe TRBD1 (6 bases). Germline V gene lookup returns CDR1 LGHNA and CDR2 YSLEER. The germline V and J ends were trimmed by 4 bases and 4 bases, with 16 bases remaining between them. The CDR3 spans 15 residues. For the CDR3, the DNA is TGCGCCAGCAGCCCAAGCCTACAGGGTTTCTATGGCTACACCTTC. It translates to CASSPSLQGFYGYTF.

The chain is built from TRBV7-2 and TRBJ2-5; 8 nucleotides match TRBD2. CDR1 and CDR2 (germline): SGHTA, FQGNSA. The length of the CDR3 is 13 residues. Unmatched junction bases numbered 6, after V lost 7 bases and J lost 5 bases. Here the CDR3 DNA reads TGTGCCAGCACCCAACGGGGGGGGGAGACCCAGTACTTC. Translated, it gives CASTQRGGETQYF.

The V call is TRBV7-9, the J call TRBJ1-1, with D possibly matching TRBD1 (5 bases). There are 17 residues in the CDR3. V was clipped by 5 bases and J by 3 bases, with 22 bases between them. CDR1 and CDR2 from the germline V gene are SEHNR and FQNEAQ (reference sequence). The CDR3 loop is CASSPRGGVGEYTEAFF. The CDR3 coding sequence is TGTGCCAGCAGCCCAAGGGGAGGGGTGGGCGAATACACTGAAGCTTTCTTT.

The chain uses TRBV7-3 and TRBJ2-6; 11 positions match TRBD1. V gave up 5 bases and J gave up 2 bases; unmatched junction bases: 2. The CDR3 loop spans 16 amino acids. Looked up from germline, CDR1 is SGHTA and CDR2 is FQGTGA. CDR3 sequence reads: CASSRTGGAGANVLTF. CDR3 in DNA: TGTGCCAGCAGCCGGACAGGGGGCGCTGGGGCCAACGTCCTGACTTTC.

The V call is TRBV29-1, the J call TRBJ1-2; 10 positions agree with TRBD1. With 7 bases clipped from V and 8 bases from J, the junction kept 10 bases outside the gene matches. CDR1 and CDR2 from the germline V gene are SQVTM and ANQGSEA. The CDR3 covers 13 residues. DNA of the CDR3: TGCAGCGCCCGGGACAGGGGAATGCGGGGCTACACCTTC. This gives the protein CSARDRGMRGYTF.

This chain joins TRBV19 and TRBJ1-1; 12 bases align to TRBD1. Germline V gene sequence: CDR1 LNHDA, CDR2 SQIVND (reference sequence). This CDR3 comprises 16 residues. The trim removed 3 bases at V and 6 bases at J, leaving 8 bases unmatched. The CDR3 DNA follows: TGTGCCAGTAGTATTTTGGGGGGACAGGGGGCCTCTGAAGCTTTCTTT. Protein product: CASSILGGQGASEAFF.

The rearrangement links TRBV7-3 to TRBJ1-1; D is ambiguous. Germline V lookup: CDR1 SGHTA, CDR2 FQGTGA. The CDR3 is made up of 16 amino acids. V lost 6 bases to trimming and J lost 0 bases, with 17 bases between them. In DNA form, the CDR3 reads TGTGCCAGCAGACCCGGGTCGCGGATGGTGAACACTGAAGCTTTCTTT. It encodes CASRPGSRMVNTEAFF.

V and J are TRBV24-1 and TRBJ1-5, with D uncertain. This CDR3 is built from 16 residues. V was cut by 3 bases and J by 4 bases, with 15 bases left in between. Germline V gene lookup returns CDR1 KGHDR and CDR2 SFDVKD. The CDR3 is CATSDPRSASNQPQHF. Written as DNA, the CDR3 is TGTGCCACCAGTGATCCCCGGTCCGCGTCGAATCAGCCCCAGCATTTT.

This chain joins TRBV9 and TRBJ1-2; unclear D gene. CDR1 SGDLS and CDR2 YYNGEE come from the germline V gene. This CDR3 region has 15 residues. V dropped 0 bases and J dropped 0 bases, with 9 bases sitting between them. The CDR3, as DNA: TGTGCCAGCAGCGTAGAACTAGGCCCTAACTATGGCTACACCTTC. Translated, it gives CASSVELGPNYGYTF. Filled out from reference TRBV9 and TRBJ1-2, the complete variable domain reads DSGVTQTPKHLITATGQRVTLRCSPRSGDLSVYWYQQSLDQGLQFLIQYYNGEERAKGNILERFSAQQFPDLHSELNLSSLELGDSALYFCASSVELGPNYGYTFGSGTRLTVV.

The chain uses TRBV19 and TRBJ1-4, with a possible D match to TRBD1 (5 bases). Germline V lookup: CDR1 LNHDA, CDR2 SQIVND (reference sequence). The CDR3 is 14 amino acids. Trimming shortened V by 5 bases and J by 7 bases, and 14 bases separated the two germline ends. The CDR3 DNA sequence: TGTGCCAGTAGTCATGGGGCTGCCCTTGAAAAACTGTTTTTT. Translating it yields CASSHGAALEKLFF.

This clone was detected a few times. The chain recombines TRBV6-5 with TRBJ1-2, with 7 bases lining up with TRBD1. CDR1 is MNHEY and CDR2 is SVGAGI in the germline V gene. CDR3 length equals 15 residues. V shed 8 bases and J 4 bases; nucleotides not matched to a gene: 13. CDR3 region: CASVPGTEGFYGYTF. The CDR3 coding sequence is TGTGCCAGCGTCCCCGGGACAGAAGGTTTCTATGGCTACACCTTC.

The V gene is TRBV27, the J gene TRBJ1-1; 10 nucleotides align to TRBD1. The CDR3 runs to 16 residues. Germline V gene sequence: CDR1 MNHEY, CDR2 SMNVEV (reference sequence). With 3 bases clipped from V and 3 bases from J, the junction kept 7 bases outside the gene matches. The CDR3 spells CASSLVMGQGYTEAFF. The CDR3 bases are TGTGCCAGCAGTTTGGTAATGGGACAGGGGTACACTGAAGCTTTCTTT.

The chain combines TRBV25-1 with TRBJ2-1; TRBD1 aligns across 9 bases. Germline lookup yields CDR1 MGHDK and CDR2 SYGVNS. V lost 6 bases to trimming and J lost 9 bases; unmatched junction nucleotides: 12. The CDR3 contains 15 residues. Written as DNA, the CDR3 is TGTGCCAGCAGCATCCGGGACAGGGTTTCGGGTGAGCAGTTCTTC. Translated: CASSIRDRVSGEQFF.

In this sample, this clone turned up a few times. V usage is TRBV7-6 and J usage is TRBJ1-1; D is perhaps TRBD1 (5 bases). This CDR3 spans 15 amino acids. The germline gives CDR1 SGHVS, CDR2 FNYEAQ. Trimming took off 3 bases at V and 2 bases at J, with 13 bases between the two ends. DNA for the CDR3: TGTGCCAGCAGCTTTGCCACAGGCTTAAACACTGAAGCTTTCTTT. Its protein is CASSFATGLNTEAFF.